Detailed here is one T cell receptor (beta chain). Its target is not known. This specimen comes from a study of response to subunit inactivated influenza vaccine. TCRdb recomputed calls from the RT-PCR reads with MiXCR, one row per CDR3 protein. The table shows more than 700,000 distinct CDR3 sequences, with around 21% occurring only once. The study's findings and limits: It was the authors' suggestion that each seasonal influenza vaccination recruits few new T cells.

This TCR was sampled from a man aged 45-65 years who received an inactivated influenza vaccine. This specimen consisted of PBMCs from blood, obtained roughly 5 days after vaccination.

The CDR3 region is CASSLRDRDRAKLFF. As DNA, the CDR3 is TGTGCCAGCAGCTTAAGAGACAGGGACCGTGCAAAACTGTTTTTT. The genes are TRBV7-2 and TRBJ1-4; TRBD1 agrees at 7 bases. This CDR3 is built from 15 residues. V dropped 2 bases and J dropped 10; count of bases not matched to a gene: 10. Per germline, CDR1 SGHTA and CDR2 FQGNSA. Based on the CDR3 plus reference TRBV7-2 and TRBJ1-4, the full variable domain is GAGVSQSPSNKVTEKGKDVELRCDPISGHTALYWYRQSLGQGLEFLIYFQGNSAPDKSGLPSDRFSAERTGGSVSTLTIQRTQQEDSAVYLCASSLRDRDRAKLFFGSGTQLSVL.